The 20 T cell receptor beta chains given below trace back to one sample, sequenced in a study of early T cells in non-severe SARS-CoV-2 infection. MiXCR was run by TCRdb on the 5' RACE reads, yielding one entry per CDR3 protein. The repertoire holds around 22,000 distinct CDR3 sequences, roughly 3.5% seen once, with 4.5% to 6% in the top ten. The sample comprised whole blood. These receptors all come from an adult who was a healthcare worker with PCR-confirmed SARS-CoV-2 infection or an uninfected control (not recorded which).

The sample holds many counts of this clonotype. The gene calls are TRBV29-1 and TRBJ1-5; 9 bases fit TRBD1. CDR1 and CDR2 (germline): SQVTM, ANQGSEA. The CDR3 is made up of 13 amino acids. V shed 7 bases and J 6 bases; nucleotides not matched to a gene: 7. The CDR3 loop reads CSARTGVGQPQHF. CDR3 bases: TGCAGCGCCCGGACAGGGGTGGGTCAGCCCCAGCATTTT.

By share, this clonotype ranks as medium-sized. The chain has TRBV12-3 or TRBV12-4 and TRBJ2-7; 7 bases align to TRBD1. The V segment lost 6 bases and the J segment 3 bases; nucleotides outside the gene matches: 5. CDR3 length: 13 residues. The CDR3 DNA reads as TGTGCCAGCAGCCCTAGACAGGGCTACGAGCAGTACTTC. Amino acids: CASSPRQGYEQYF.

The CDR3 nucleotides read TGTGCCAGCAGCGTCCTGACAGGGGCAGGCGGGGAGCTGTTTTTT. Translating it yields CASSVLTGAGGELFF. V and J are TRBV5-8 and TRBJ2-2; 8 bases are shared with TRBD1. Germline trimming cut 4 bases from V and 7 bases from J; bases unmatched to any gene: 9. The length of the CDR3 is 15 residues. The V gene's germline CDR1 is SGHTS and CDR2 YDEGEE.

This clonotype occurred many times. The J gene is TRBJ1-4, the V gene TRBV7-8, with D tentatively TRBD1 (6 bases). CDR1 and CDR2 (germline): SGHVS, FQNEAQ. This CDR3 is built from 16 residues. V lost 4 bases, J lost 7 bases, and 19 bases lay in between. The CDR3 here is CASSSLGGGPREKLFF. For the CDR3, the DNA is TGTGCCAGCAGCTCCCTAGGGGGGGGACCGCGTGAAAAACTGTTTTTT.

This clonotype was seen repeatedly, ten times or more. The rearrangement links TRBV18 to TRBJ2-5, with 11 nucleotides matching TRBD2. CDR3 length equals 16 residues. The J segment lost 2 bases and the V segment lost 4 bases, leaving 6 bases of the junction unmatched. Germline-derived CDR1 and CDR2 are KGHSH and LQKENI. CDR3 region: CASSRLTSGVQETQYF. CDR3 DNA: TGTGCCAGCTCACGCCTGACTAGCGGGGTTCAAGAGACCCAGTACTTC.

This clonotype was seen at least ten times. The J gene is TRBJ1-5, the V gene TRBV7-2, with D possibly matching TRBD1 (5 bases). The CDR3 spans 16 residues. Looked up from germline, CDR1 is SGHTA and CDR2 is FQGNSA. Trimming took off 1 base at V and 4 bases at J, with 14 bases between the two ends. The CDR3 DNA is TGTGCCAGCAGCTTAGTCGGGCAGGGAGGGAATCAGCCCCAGCATTTT. Residues: CASSLVGQGGNQPQHF. The variable domain in full, completed from reference TRBV7-2 and TRBJ1-5, reads GAGVSQSPSNKVTEKGKDVELRCDPISGHTALYWYRQSLGQGLEFLIYFQGNSAPDKSGLPSDRFSAERTGGSVSTLTIQRTQQEDSAVYLCASSLVGQGGNQPQHFGDGTRLSIL.

The V call is TRBV7-9, the J call TRBJ1-5; 9 bases match TRBD1. Germline V CDR1 and CDR2: SEHNR, FQNEAQ (reference sequence). V lost 3 bases to trimming and J lost 3 bases; unmatched junction nucleotides: 3. The CDR3 extends over 15 amino acids. CDR3 in amino acids: CASSFGDRVNQPQHF. The CDR3 bases are TGTGCCAGCAGCTTCGGGGACAGGGTCAATCAGCCCCAGCATTTT.

By frequency in the sample, this clonotype is medium-sized. This chain joins TRBV20-1 and TRBJ1-4; a weak D match, TRBD1 (5 bases). The V gene lost 5 bases and the J gene lost 8 bases, with 12 bases spanning the gap. Per germline, CDR1 DFQATT and CDR2 SNEGSKA (reference sequence). There are 12 residues in the CDR3. The CDR3 nucleotides are TGCAGTGCTGGGACTCCCCCAGAAAAACTGTTTTTT. Its translation: CSAGTPPEKLFF.

The chain is built from TRBV27 and TRBJ2-6; D is perhaps TRBD2 (5 bases). The V end lost 4 bases, the J end lost 1 base, and 8 bases lay between the germline ends. This CDR3 comprises 15 residues. Germline V gene lookup returns CDR1 MNHEY and CDR2 SMNVEV (reference sequence). The CDR3 region is CASSSEGSGANVLTF. CDR3 DNA: TGTGCCAGCAGTTCTGAGGGATCTGGGGCCAACGTCCTGACTTTC.

In this sample, this clonotype turned up a few times. The chain has TRBV4-1 and TRBJ1-2; D is unresolved. CDR1 and CDR2 from the germline V gene are MGHRA and YSYEKL. Trimming cost V 0 bases and J 1 base, with 12 bases left between them. The CDR3 is 16 amino acids. CDR3 coding DNA: TGCGCCAGCAGCCAAGATTTTCGTCGGATTAACTATGGCTACACCTTC. It specifies CASSQDFRRINYGYTF.

Many counts were recorded for this clonotype. The CDR3 DNA reads as TGTGCCAGCAGTTTGGGCAGGGTGGGCACTGAAGCTTTCTTT. Amino acids: CASSLGRVGTEAFF. V and J are TRBV12-3 or TRBV12-4 and TRBJ1-1; possible D gene TRBD1, 5 bases. V gave up 3 bases and J gave up 4 bases, with 12 bases separating them. This CDR3 contains 14 residues.

The sample holds many counts of this clonotype. The V gene is TRBV19, the J gene TRBJ2-4, with D tentatively TRBD2 (5 bases). From germline, CDR1 is LNHDA and CDR2 SQIVND (reference sequence). Between the trimmed V and J ends, which lost 4 bases and 0 bases, there was a span of 7 bases. This CDR3 contains 14 residues. CDR3 protein: CASSRGIAKNIQYF. The CDR3 DNA reads TGTGCCAGTAGTAGAGGGATAGCCAAAAACATTCAGTACTTC.

This clonotype showed up just a few times. The chain has TRBV6-6 and TRBJ1-5; D gene ambiguous. V was cut by 5 bases and J by 3 bases, with 8 bases left in between. Germline V lookup: CDR1 MNHNY, CDR2 SVGAGI (reference sequence). The CDR3 loop spans 13 amino acids. The DNA for the CDR3 is TGTGCCAGCAGTCCACCCTACAATCAGCCCCAGCATTTT. It is translated as CASSPPYNQPQHF.

This clonotype has ten or more counts. Germline is not matched at one junction end, which may reflect a read error. V gene TRBV6-1 combines with J gene TRBJ1-6; 10 nucleotides line up with TRBD1. Germline V gene sequence: CDR1 MNHNS, CDR2 SASEGT. The CDR3 has 17 amino acids. The CDR3 DNA reads as TGTGCCAGCAGTAAATGGGACAGGGGTCTCACCGATTCACCCCTCCATTTT. Encoded protein: CASSKWDRGLTDSPLHF.

In this sample, this clonotype turned up a few times. This rearrangement joins TRBV7-9 to TRBJ1-4, with TRBD1 identical over 8 bases. CDR3 size: 14 residues. The germline V gene encodes CDR1 SEHNR and CDR2 FQNEAQ (reference sequence). J was trimmed by 8 bases and V by 1 base; bases with no gene match: 3. The CDR3 nucleotides are TGTGCCAGCAGCTTAGGAGACAGGGGCGAAAAACTGTTTTTT. As protein: CASSLGDRGEKLFF.

In its sample, this clonotype was seen many times. This chain links TRBV9 with TRBJ2-1; 13 bases match TRBD2. V lost 0 bases and J lost 9; bases outside the gene matches: 12. Per the germline V gene, CDR1 is SGDLS and CDR2 is YYNGEE. CDR3 size: 18 residues. CDR3 nucleotide sequence: TGTGCCAGCAGCGTAGATACTAGCGGGAGGGCCTACTTGTTTGAGCAGTTCTTC. Its protein is CASSVDTSGRAYLFEQFF.

This clonotype was counted at least ten times. V and J are TRBV7-8 and TRBJ2-3; D uncertain. The length of the CDR3 is 12 residues. Looked up from germline, CDR1 is SGHVS and CDR2 is FQNEAQ. V was clipped by 5 bases and J by 2 bases, with 5 bases between them. The CDR3 spells CASSDNTDTQYF. In DNA, the CDR3 is TGTGCCAGCAGCGACAACACAGATACGCAGTATTTT.

This clonotype came up many times. The chain recombines TRBV9 with TRBJ1-1; D not certain. Trimming shortened V by 0 bases and J by 4 bases, and 7 bases separated the two germline ends. Germline CDR1 is SGDLS and CDR2 is YYNGEE. There are 13 residues in the CDR3. The CDR3 nucleotides read TGTGCCAGCAGCGTAGGAGTAGGCACTGAAGCTTTCTTT. Translating it yields CASSVGVGTEAFF.

This clonotype was detected many times. This chain links TRBV7-2 with TRBJ1-4; the match to TRBD1 covers 8 bases. This CDR3 contains 14 residues. CDR1 is SGHTA, CDR2 FQGNSA, per germline. V shed 3 bases, J shed 10 bases, and the junction held 7 bases outside the gene matches. CDR3 residues: CASSFPGGARKLFF. For the CDR3, the DNA is TGTGCCAGCAGCTTCCCAGGGGGCGCGAGAAAACTGTTTTTT.

This clonotype was recorded at least ten times. The rearrangement uses TRBV4-1 and TRBJ2-3; D uncertain. V gave up 0 bases and J gave up 2 bases, with 9 bases separating them. Germline-derived CDR1 and CDR2 are MGHRA and YSYEKL. CDR3 length equals 15 residues. The CDR3 DNA reads TGCGCCAGCAGCCAAGATTTCCGAACCACAGATACGCAGTATTTT. Translating gives CASSQDFRTTDTQYF.